Below, 5 T cell receptor beta chains from the same sample are listed, as sequenced in a study of tumor-infiltrating lymphocytes in localized non-small cell lung cancer. The protocol was immunoSEQ multiplex PCR, while the TCRdb copy is restricted to in-frame clones and leaves out a portion. Seen here are 5,500 to 7,500 clones, 71% observed once, and the top ten hold approximately 6.5%. Sequenced sample: uninvolved lung tissue not adjacent to the tumor. All receptors come from a human donor with non-small cell lung cancer.

The genes are TRBV18 and TRBJ2-2, with D possibly being TRBD1 (6 bases). The CDR3 extends over 19 amino acids. The germline V gene encodes CDR1 KGHSH and CDR2 LQKENI. V lost 3 bases, J lost 2 bases, and 22 bases lay in between. In DNA form, the CDR3 reads TGTGCCAGCTCACCCTACTCTCCGGGACAAGGCATAAACACCGGGGAGCTGTTTTTT. It translates to CASSPYSPGQGINTGELFF.

The V call is TRBV5-1, the J call TRBJ2-5; the match to TRBD1 covers 10 bases. CDR3 length: 15 residues. Germline V gene sequence: CDR1 SGHRS, CDR2 YFSETQ. V was pared by 0 bases and J by 1 base, with 0 bases of the junction left unmatched. CDR3 DNA: TGCGCCAGCAGCTTGGGGACAGGGGGCCAAGAGACCCAGTACTTC. Its protein is CASSLGTGGQETQYF.

V gene TRBV27 combines with J gene TRBJ1-2; possible D gene TRBD1, 5 bases. V lost 1 base, J lost 8 bases, and 11 bases lay in between. The CDR3 has 13 residues. Germline CDR1 and CDR2: MNHEY and SMNVEV (reference sequence). The CDR3 spells CASSLLRRGGYTF. The CDR3 region has the DNA TGTGCCAGCAGTTTATTGAGGAGGGGCGGCTACACCTTC.

This clone was found a few times. The chain joins TRBV5-1 to TRBJ1-2, with D unresolved. Trimming took 8 bases from V and 5 from J, leaving 7 bases between them. CDR1 and CDR2 (germline): SGHRS, YFSETQ. CDR3 size: 10 residues. This CDR3 is CARGSYGYTF. The DNA of the CDR3 is TGCGCCAGAGGCTCTTATGGCTACACCTTC.

By sample fraction, this clone is medium-sized (0.01 to 0.1%). The V gene is TRBV7-2, the J gene TRBJ2-7, with D hard to call. The length of the CDR3 is 12 residues. Deletions cut 1 base from V and 6 bases from J, with 7 bases between. Looked up from germline, CDR1 is SGHTA and CDR2 is FQGNSA. In DNA, the CDR3 is TGTGCCAGCAGCTTAGTGCTGTTCGAGCAGTACTTC. Translated, it gives CASSLVLFEQYF.